The next 30 T cell receptor beta chains were all read from a single sample in a study of T cells in Graves' hyperthyroidism and ophthalmopathy. Amplified regions were TCR beta CDR3 sequences from RNA transcripts. The primer set for the first-round RT-PCR of the TCR CDR3 was HTBI. TCRdb redid the calling of the multiplex PCR reads with MiXCR, one entry per CDR3 protein. The sample carries roughly 570,000 distinct CDR3 sequences, 15% to 18% recorded once. The sample was blood. The receptors come from a woman under 40 with Graves' hyperthyroidism.

A remark on this clonotype: Just one base apart from a much larger clone, this may be a read error. The V and J genes are TRBV29-1 and TRBJ2-3; 9 bases map to TRBD1. CDR3 length: 14 residues. Germline V lookup: CDR1 SQVTM, CDR2 ANQGSEA. The CDR3 loop reads CSILTGGASDAQYF. The DNA of the CDR3 is TGCAGCATATTAACAGGGGGCGCATCAGATGCGCAGTATTTT.

This clonotype was seen at least ten times. V usage is TRBV7-9 and J usage is TRBJ2-4, with TRBD1 as a possible D gene (6 bases). The CDR3 sequence is 15 residues long. The ends were cut back, 0 bases at V and 6 bases at J, with 12 bases in the middle. The germline V gene has CDR1 SEHNR and CDR2 FQNEAQ (reference sequence). CDR3 DNA: TGTGCCAGCAGCTTAGCATACAGGGTGGGAAACATTCAGTACTTC. It translates to CASSLAYRVGNIQYF.

This clonotype was observed a few times. The chain has TRBV29-1 and TRBJ2-1; 12 bases agree with TRBD2. Germline lookup yields CDR1 SQVTM and CDR2 ANQGSEA. The CDR3 length is 17 residues. V lost 3 bases, J lost 8 bases, and 14 bases stayed unmatched. The CDR3 region is CSVEFGASGRAVDEQFF. The CDR3 DNA sequence: TGCAGCGTTGAGTTCGGCGCTAGCGGGAGGGCCGTCGATGAGCAGTTCTTC.

This clonotype was found many times. The chain is built from TRBV20-1 and TRBJ2-7; TRBD1 matches 7 bases. The CDR3 sequence is 14 residues long. After removal of 0 bases from V and 0 bases from J, the junction contained 2 bases not matched to a gene. Germline lookup yields CDR1 DFQATT and CDR2 SNEGSKA (reference sequence). Here the CDR3 reads CSAREGQSSYEQYF. Written as DNA, the CDR3 is TGCAGTGCTAGAGAGGGACAGTCCTCCTACGAGCAGTACTTC.

This clonotype has a count of ten or more. The rearrangement joins TRBV11-2 to TRBJ2-1, with D hard to call. This CDR3 contains 11 residues. V was shortened by 4 bases and J by 9 bases, with 7 bases between the two germline ends. Germline values: CDR1 SGHAT, CDR2 FQNNGV. This CDR3 is CASSSSFEQFF. CDR3 nucleotide sequence: TGTGCCAGCAGCTCATCTTTTGAGCAGTTCTTC.

This clonotype has at least ten counts. The rearrangement links TRBV30 to TRBJ1-1, with no clear D. This CDR3 comprises 14 residues. CDR1 and CDR2 from the germline V gene are GTSNPN and SVGIG (reference sequence). Trimming left V 0 bases short and J 3 bases short, with 11 bases between. The CDR3 coding sequence is TGTGCCTGGAGTGTATCCAGGTTATACACTGAAGCTTTCTTT. This codes for CAWSVSRLYTEAFF.

This clonotype was seen ten or more times. The chain carries TRBV7-2 and TRBJ1-2; unclear D gene. The CDR3 spans 14 residues. CDR1 is SGHTA, CDR2 FQGNSA, per germline. V lost 2 bases and J lost 7, with 14 bases in between. CDR3 protein: CASSLRTGGGGYTF. The CDR3 nucleotides are TGTGCCAGCAGCTTACGGACGGGCGGAGGTGGCTACACCTTC.

The V gene is TRBV19, the J gene TRBJ2-2; a weak D match, TRBD2 (6 bases). This CDR3 comprises 16 residues. From germline, CDR1 is LNHDA and CDR2 SQIVND (reference sequence). V was shortened by 3 bases and J by 5 bases, with 16 bases between the two germline ends. This chain's CDR3 is CASSIPGSLDTGELFF. The CDR3 DNA sequence: TGTGCCAGTAGTATTCCCGGGAGCCTGGATACCGGGGAGCTGTTTTTT.

The chain links TRBV19 to TRBJ2-5; no definite D call. The germline CDR1 and CDR2 sequences are LNHDA and SQIVND (reference sequence). Trimming took 5 bases from V and 5 from J, leaving 12 bases between them. The CDR3 has 13 amino acids. The CDR3 bases are TGTGCCAGTAGTTGGGCACCTTGGGAGACCCAGTACTTC. Its translation is CASSWAPWETQYF.

This clonotype occurred many times. This chain links TRBV2 with TRBJ2-5, with 8 bases aligning to TRBD2. The trim removed 2 bases at V and 10 bases at J, leaving 9 bases unmatched. CDR3 size: 14 residues. CDR1 is SNHLY and CDR2 is FYNNEI in the germline V gene. The CDR3: CASSELHSGTYQYF. The CDR3 region has the DNA TGTGCCAGCAGTGAATTGCATAGCGGGACGTACCAGTACTTC.

This clonotype has ten or more counts. The gene calls are TRBV20-1 and TRBJ2-1; 8 nucleotides agree with TRBD2. The V gene end was trimmed by 1 base and the J gene end by 9 bases; junction bases not matched to a gene: 5. Per the germline V gene, CDR1 is DFQATT and CDR2 is SNEGSKA (reference sequence). This CDR3 contains 13 residues. The CDR3: CSARARGLGEQFF. DNA of the CDR3: TGCAGTGCTAGAGCCCGGGGACTAGGTGAGCAGTTCTTC.

There are a few counts of this clonotype. It is unclear where the CDR3 begins or ends on the DNA, so no DNA is shown, and the CDR3 is as TCRdb lists it. The V and J genes are TRBV2 and TRBJ1-2. The CDR3 spans 11 residues, counting both ends. Germline V CDR1 and CDR2: SNHLY, FYNNEI. Here the CDR3 reads CASRWGVGSTF.

This clonotype was recorded a few times. A clone one base away is much larger, so this may be a read error. The chain joins TRBV28 to TRBJ2-7; TRBD2 aligns across 13 bases. Germline CDR1 MDHEN, CDR2 SYDVKM. CDR3 size: 16 residues. V shed 6 bases and J 5 bases; nucleotides not matched to a gene: 10. CDR3 nucleotide sequence: TGTGCCAGCAGCCCCGGGACTAGCGGGAAGTTTAACGAGCAGTACTTC. Encoded protein: CASSPGTSGKFNEQYF.

This clonotype was observed at least ten times. The chain couples TRBV20-1 to TRBJ2-1; 12 positions match TRBD2. The trim removed 3 bases at V and 4 bases at J, leaving 7 bases unmatched. This CDR3 has 16 amino acids. Germline assignment: CDR1 DFQATT and CDR2 SNEGSKA (reference sequence). The CDR3 sequence is CSASGRLAGAYNEQFF. The CDR3 DNA is TGCAGTGCTAGTGGACGACTAGCGGGGGCATACAATGAGCAGTTCTTC.

V is TRBV4-3 and J is TRBJ1-4; D remains unclear. From germline, CDR1 is LGHNA and CDR2 YSLEER. The CDR3 is made up of 15 amino acids. V was pared by 0 bases and J by 8 bases, with 13 bases between. CDR3 in amino acids: CASSQDLPGWEKLFF. The DNA of the CDR3 is TGCGCCAGCAGCCAAGATCTACCAGGTTGGGAAAAACTGTTTTTT.

This clonotype was detected many times. The chain joins TRBV7-9 to TRBJ2-1; D is undetermined. Germline V gene lookup returns CDR1 SEHNR and CDR2 FQNEAQ (reference sequence). This CDR3 is built from 13 residues. Trimming pared 4 bases from V and 8 bases from J, leaving 12 bases between. CDR3: CASSSPRRDEQFF. CDR3 in DNA: TGTGCCAGCAGCTCGCCCAGACGGGATGAGCAGTTCTTC.

Note on this clonotype: Given a much more abundant clone one base away, this may be a read error. This chain connects TRBV20-1 to TRBJ2-7; TRBD2 matches at 8 bases. The CDR3 consists of 15 residues. CDR1 is DFQATT, CDR2 SNEGSKA, per germline (reference sequence). The CDR3 DNA is TGCAGTGCTGGAGATCCGGGAGGGCCAACTTACGAGCAGTACTTC. It yields the protein CSAGDPGGPTYEQYF.

Ten or more counts support this clonotype. The chain recombines TRBV9 with TRBJ2-7; TRBD2 agrees at 10 bases. The V segment lost 4 bases and the J segment 6 bases; nucleotides outside the gene matches: 7. Germline CDR1 and CDR2: SGDLS and YYNGEE. The length of the CDR3 is 14 residues. The chain's CDR3 is CASSLSGRASEQYF. In DNA form, the CDR3 reads TGTGCCAGCAGCTTAAGCGGGAGGGCCTCCGAGCAGTACTTC. The variable domain in full, completed from reference TRBV9 and TRBJ2-7, reads DSGVTQTPKHLITATGQRVTLRCSPRSGDLSVYWYQQSLDQGLQFLIQYYNGEERAKGNILERFSAQQFPDLHSELNLSSLELGDSALYFCASSLSGRASEQYFGPGTRLTVT.

The chain combines TRBV9 with TRBJ2-2, with 8 bases aligning to TRBD2. The CDR3 runs 16 residues. V was pared by 0 bases and J by 2 bases, with 3 bases of the junction left unmatched. Germline V CDR1 and CDR2: SGDLS, YYNGEE. This chain's CDR3 is CASSVGTSKNTGELFF. The CDR3 bases are TGTGCCAGCAGCGTAGGGACTAGCAAAAACACCGGGGAGCTGTTTTTT.

This clonotype occurred a few times. The V gene is TRBV10-1, the J gene TRBJ2-3; 7 positions agree with TRBD1. With 4 bases clipped from V and 3 bases from J, the junction kept 7 bases outside the gene matches. This CDR3 comprises 15 residues. CDR1 WNHNN and CDR2 SYGVQD come from the germline V gene (reference sequence). The CDR3 nucleotides are TGCGCCAGCAGTGCGCAGACAGGGATTACAGATACGCAGTATTTT. Protein sequence: CASSAQTGITDTQYF.

Many counts were recorded for this clonotype. The rearrangement links TRBV7-2 to TRBJ2-7; D uncertain. Per germline, CDR1 SGHTA and CDR2 FQGNSA. The CDR3 extends over 13 amino acids. The V gene lost 7 bases and the J gene lost 1 base, with 11 bases spanning the gap. Here the CDR3 DNA reads TGTGCCAGCATCCAATTGGGGTCCTACGAGCAGTACTTC. Translating gives CASIQLGSYEQYF.

A few counts support this clonotype. This chain uses TRBV6-1 with TRBJ2-7, with D possibly matching TRBD2 (5 bases). CDR1 and CDR2 from the germline V gene are MNHNS and SASEGT. The germline V and J ends were trimmed by 5 bases and 9 bases, with 14 bases remaining between them. The CDR3 sequence is 12 residues long. CDR3 sequence: CASSRDLRGQYF. CDR3 DNA: TGTGCCAGCAGTAGGGATCTCCGGGGGCAGTACTTC.

This clonotype was observed at least ten times. This chain joins TRBV11-2 and TRBJ1-5, with 7 bases that match TRBD1. Per the germline V gene, CDR1 is SGHAT and CDR2 is FQNNGV. The ends lost 5 bases at V and 12 bases at J; junction bases unmatched: 10. This CDR3 region has 13 residues. The CDR3, as DNA: TGTGCCAGCAGCGTCACAGGGGTGGGACTCCAGCATTTT. It yields the protein CASSVTGVGLQHF.

Many counts were recorded for this clonotype. The chain has TRBV29-1 and TRBJ2-3, with D perhaps matching TRBD2 (7 bases). The CDR3 extends over 15 amino acids. From germline, CDR1 is SQVTM and CDR2 ANQGSEA. V was trimmed by 3 bases and J by 1 base, leaving 14 bases between them. CDR3 sequence: CSVERGGSGTDTQYF. The CDR3 region has the DNA TGCAGCGTTGAGAGGGGGGGCTCCGGCACAGATACGCAGTATTTT.

This clonotype was counted only a few times. This chain joins TRBV6-6 and TRBJ2-7, with 8 bases matching TRBD2. Germline assignment: CDR1 MNHNY and CDR2 SVGAGI (reference sequence). J gave up 1 base and V 0 bases, and 17 bases lay outside the gene matches. The CDR3 length is 20 residues. CDR3 nucleotide sequence: TGTGCCAGCAGTTACTCCTCCGGGCGGGTTCGCCGGGGGGGATCCTACGAGCAGTACTTC. Its protein product is CASSYSSGRVRRGGSYEQYF.

The chain joins TRBV27 to TRBJ2-2; a weak D match, TRBD2 (5 bases). The CDR3 runs to 16 residues. V lost 0 bases and J lost 6, with 14 bases in between. Germline V gene sequence: CDR1 MNHEY, CDR2 SMNVEV (reference sequence). The CDR3 nucleotides read TGTGCCAGCAGTTTATCCGAGGGTTGGACCCCCGGGGAGCTGTTTTTT. Translation gives CASSLSEGWTPGELFF.

This clonotype was detected ten times or more. The chain carries TRBV30 and TRBJ1-2; no clear D. The germline V and J ends were trimmed by 0 bases and 4 bases, with 9 bases remaining between them. The CDR3 consists of 13 residues. Germline V lookup: CDR1 GTSNPN, CDR2 SVGIG (reference sequence). Here the CDR3 reads CAWSVRGPYGYTF. The CDR3 DNA reads as TGTGCCTGGAGTGTGCGGGGTCCCTATGGCTACACCTTC.

This clonotype was detected a few times. The chain recombines TRBV3-1 with TRBJ1-6; D is unclear. The CDR3 runs 14 residues. V was shortened by 3 bases and J by 5 bases, with 8 bases between the two germline ends. CDR1 is LGHDT and CDR2 is YNNKEL in the germline V gene (reference sequence). Here the CDR3 DNA reads TGTGCCAGCAGCCACGGGCGAGATAATTCACCCCTCCACTTT. Its translation is CASSHGRDNSPLHF.

The chain joins TRBV7-9 to TRBJ2-2; TRBD2 aligns across 13 bases. Germline V gene sequence: CDR1 SEHNR, CDR2 FQNEAQ (reference sequence). Losses at the gene ends were 5 bases for V and 6 bases for J; bases not matched to a gene: 6. The CDR3 is made up of 16 amino acids. CDR3 in amino acids: CASSTWTSGSAGELFF. In DNA form, the CDR3 reads TGTGCCAGCAGCACCTGGACTAGCGGGAGCGCCGGGGAGCTGTTTTTT.

This clonotype was observed at least ten times. V gene TRBV20-1 combines with J gene TRBJ2-7, with TRBD2 matching over 9 bases. Losses at the gene ends were 0 bases for V and 5 bases for J; bases not matched to a gene: 11. This CDR3 is built from 16 residues. Germline CDR1 reads DFQATT; CDR2 reads SNEGSKA (reference sequence). CDR3 sequence (DNA): TGCAGTGCTAGAGATCGGCGAACGGGACTAGCAAACGAGCAGTACTTC. As protein: CSARDRRTGLANEQYF.